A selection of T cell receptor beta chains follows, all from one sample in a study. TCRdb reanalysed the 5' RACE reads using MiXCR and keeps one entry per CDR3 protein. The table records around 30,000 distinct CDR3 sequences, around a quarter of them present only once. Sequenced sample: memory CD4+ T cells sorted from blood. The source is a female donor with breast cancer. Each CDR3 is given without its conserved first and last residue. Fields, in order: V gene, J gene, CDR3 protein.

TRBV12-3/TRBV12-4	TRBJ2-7	ASSSLGTPWG
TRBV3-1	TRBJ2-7	ASGSGTYEQY
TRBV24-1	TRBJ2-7	ATSDSGLSYEQY
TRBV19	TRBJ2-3	ASSWTVTDTQY
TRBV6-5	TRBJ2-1	ASSYPWTGGRSSPQF
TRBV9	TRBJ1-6	ASNSGAAENSPLH
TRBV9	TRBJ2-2	ASSVESSNTGELF
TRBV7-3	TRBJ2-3	ASSTWDSPVGDTQY
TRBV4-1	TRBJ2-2	ASSQEGGKISGELF
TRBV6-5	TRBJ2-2	ASIKTGTGNTGELF
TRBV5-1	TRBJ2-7	ASRRDRGSYEQY
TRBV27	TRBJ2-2	ASSRYRGRTGELF
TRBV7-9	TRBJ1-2	ASGRGGVGYT
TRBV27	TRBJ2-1	ASSLGGNEQF
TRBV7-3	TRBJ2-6	ASSLRGGPGANVLT
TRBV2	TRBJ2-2	ASSGGAMGAGELF
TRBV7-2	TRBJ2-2	ASSRRRDTGELF
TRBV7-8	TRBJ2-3	ASLGGTDTQY
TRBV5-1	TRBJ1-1	ASSETRGLNTEAF
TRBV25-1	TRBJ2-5	ASSDRVEETQY
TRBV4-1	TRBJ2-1	ASSQLGGTYNEQF
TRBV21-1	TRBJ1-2	ASTHQRPVTGYGYT
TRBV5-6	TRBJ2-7	ASSLKRELYEQY
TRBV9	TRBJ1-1	ASSRTVNTEAF
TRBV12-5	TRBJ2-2	ATRPGQGSKDTNTGELF
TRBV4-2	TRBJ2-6	ASSQEGSSGANVLT
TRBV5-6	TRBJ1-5	ASSLGSSYYFQPQH
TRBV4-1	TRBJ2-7	TSSQGATGSYEQY
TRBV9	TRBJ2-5	ASSTYGLAGLETQY
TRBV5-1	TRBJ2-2	ASRQGSSNTGELF
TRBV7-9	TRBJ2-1	ASSLSWEAAPNEQF
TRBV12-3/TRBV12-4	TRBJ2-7	ASSPSYPSYEQY
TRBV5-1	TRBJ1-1	ASRVGGSEAF
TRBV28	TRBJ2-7	ASGDRDISYEQY
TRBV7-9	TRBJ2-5	ASSLNPLGGSVGKETQY
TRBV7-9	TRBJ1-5	ASSTRDPNQPQH
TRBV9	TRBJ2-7	ASSASAGRSYEQY
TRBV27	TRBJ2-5	ASSPYSGQPGETQY
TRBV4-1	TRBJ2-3	ASSQVGSRTQY
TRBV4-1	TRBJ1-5	ASSLTASTGDLSNQPQH
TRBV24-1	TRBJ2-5	ATSEGLMEQETQY
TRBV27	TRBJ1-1	ASSLRVRRSNTEAF
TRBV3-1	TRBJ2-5	ASSQDSLAGGASGETQY
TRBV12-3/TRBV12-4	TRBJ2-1	ASSIIGPTSNEQF
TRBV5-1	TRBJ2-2	ASSGTGGENTGELF
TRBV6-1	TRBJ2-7	ASGGEQY
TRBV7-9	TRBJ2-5	ASSPGTGQETQY
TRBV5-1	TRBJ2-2	ASSLGPGPNTGELF
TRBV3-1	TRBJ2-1	ASSRLADEQL
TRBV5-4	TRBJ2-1	ASSLELGAWNEQF
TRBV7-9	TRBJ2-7	ASSLGPRDEGGYEQY
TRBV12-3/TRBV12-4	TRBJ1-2	ASTEGGSGYT
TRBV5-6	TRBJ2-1	ASSLGGIPTYNEQF
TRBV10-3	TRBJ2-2	AIRWTGELF
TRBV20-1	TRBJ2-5	SAPTSTQETQY
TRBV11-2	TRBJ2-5	ASSSWTGLQETQY
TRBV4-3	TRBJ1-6	ASSQDIGSLNSPLH
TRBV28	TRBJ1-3	ASSFIGTIY
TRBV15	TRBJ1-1	ATSRKPIQGAPNTEAF